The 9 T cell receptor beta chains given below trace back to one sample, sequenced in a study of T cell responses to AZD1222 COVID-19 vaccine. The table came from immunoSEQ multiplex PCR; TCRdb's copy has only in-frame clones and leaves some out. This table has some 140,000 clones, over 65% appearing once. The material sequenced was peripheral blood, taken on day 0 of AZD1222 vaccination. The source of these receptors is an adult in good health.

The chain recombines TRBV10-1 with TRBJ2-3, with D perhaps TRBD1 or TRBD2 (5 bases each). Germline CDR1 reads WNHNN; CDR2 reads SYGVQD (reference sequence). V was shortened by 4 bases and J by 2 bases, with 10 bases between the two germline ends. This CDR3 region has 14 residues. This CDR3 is CASSGGALTDTQYF. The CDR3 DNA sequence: TGCGCCAGCAGTGGAGGGGCTCTCACAGATACGCAGTATTTT.

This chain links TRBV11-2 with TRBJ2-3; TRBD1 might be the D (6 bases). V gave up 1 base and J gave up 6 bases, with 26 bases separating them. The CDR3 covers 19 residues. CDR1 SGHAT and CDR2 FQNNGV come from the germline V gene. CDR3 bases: TGTGCCAGCAGCTTAGTGCCGAGAAAACGAGGGCAGGGGTTCGATACGCAGTATTTT. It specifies CASSLVPRKRGQGFDTQYF.

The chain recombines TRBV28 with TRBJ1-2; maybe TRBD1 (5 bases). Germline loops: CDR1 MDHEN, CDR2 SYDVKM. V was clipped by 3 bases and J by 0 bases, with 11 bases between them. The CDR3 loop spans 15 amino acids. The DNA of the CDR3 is TGTGCCAGCAGTTTTGGAGGGGCCACTAACTATGGCTACACCTTC. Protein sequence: CASSFGGATNYGYTF.

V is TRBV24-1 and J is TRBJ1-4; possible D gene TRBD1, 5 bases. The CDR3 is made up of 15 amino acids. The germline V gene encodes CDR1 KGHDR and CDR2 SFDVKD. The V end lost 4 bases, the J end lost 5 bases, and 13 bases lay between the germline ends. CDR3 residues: CATSDSRQSNEKLFF. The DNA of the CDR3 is TGTGCCACCAGTGACTCACGACAGTCCAATGAAAAACTGTTTTTT.

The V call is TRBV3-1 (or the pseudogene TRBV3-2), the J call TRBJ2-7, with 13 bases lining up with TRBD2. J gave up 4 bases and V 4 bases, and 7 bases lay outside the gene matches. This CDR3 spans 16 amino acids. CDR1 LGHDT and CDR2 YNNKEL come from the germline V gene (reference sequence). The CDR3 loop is CASSRPGLAGLYEQYF. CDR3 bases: TGTGCCAGCAGCCGACCGGGACTAGCGGGGCTTTACGAGCAGTACTTC.

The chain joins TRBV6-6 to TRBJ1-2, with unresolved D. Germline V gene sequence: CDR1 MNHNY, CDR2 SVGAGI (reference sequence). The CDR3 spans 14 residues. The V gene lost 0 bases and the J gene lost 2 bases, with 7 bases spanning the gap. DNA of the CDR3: TGTGCCAGCAGTTACTCGAGTCAGAACTATGGCTACACCTTC. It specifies CASSYSSQNYGYTF.

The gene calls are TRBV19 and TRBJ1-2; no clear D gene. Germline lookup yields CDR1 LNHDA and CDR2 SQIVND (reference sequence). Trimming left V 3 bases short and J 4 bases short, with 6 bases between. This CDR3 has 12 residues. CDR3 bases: TGTGCCAGTAGTATTTGGGGCTATGGCTACACCTTC. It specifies CASSIWGYGYTF.

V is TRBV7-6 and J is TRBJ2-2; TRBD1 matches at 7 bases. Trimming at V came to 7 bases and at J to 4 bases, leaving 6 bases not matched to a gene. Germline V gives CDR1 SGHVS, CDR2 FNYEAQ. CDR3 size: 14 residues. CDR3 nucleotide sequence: TGTGCCAGCACCAGGGGGTATGGCACCGGGGAGCTGTTTTTT. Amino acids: CASTRGYGTGELFF.

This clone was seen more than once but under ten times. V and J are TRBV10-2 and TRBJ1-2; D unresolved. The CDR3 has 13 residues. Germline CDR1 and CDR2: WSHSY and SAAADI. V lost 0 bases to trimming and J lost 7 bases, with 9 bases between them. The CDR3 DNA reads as TGCGCCAGCAGTGAGTCGATGGCGGCTGGCTACACCTTC. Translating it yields CASSESMAAGYTF.